The 27 T cell receptor beta chains reported below all come from one sample, sequenced in a study of T-cell memory formation after mild COVID-19. One entry per CDR3 protein, called by TCRdb with MiXCR from the 5' RACE reads. In the table there are about 390,000 distinct CDR3 sequences, 15% to 20% of which are singletons. Material: PBMCs or a T cell subset sorted from them (not recorded which). Receptor source: a young man who had mild COVID-19 (a few samples of this study predate the infection). Cell type and time point are not known.

V is TRBV20-1 and J is TRBJ2-1, with 7 positions matching TRBD2. Germline V lookup: CDR1 DFQATT, CDR2 SNEGSKA (reference sequence). Losses at the gene ends were 5 bases for V and 6 bases for J; bases not matched to a gene: 7. The CDR3 has 13 residues. This CDR3 is CSAARDYVNEQFF. CDR3 sequence (DNA): TGCAGTGCTGCCCGGGACTACGTCAATGAGCAGTTCTTC.

The rearrangement joins TRBV6-6 to TRBJ1-1, with 7 bases aligning to TRBD1. V shed 5 bases and J 11 bases; nucleotides not matched to a gene: 8. The germline V gene has CDR1 MNHNY and CDR2 SVGAGI (reference sequence). This CDR3 is 12 amino acids long. The CDR3 bases are TGTGCCAGCAGTCTGCAGGGGGGACAGGCTTTCTTT. Its translation is CASSLQGGQAFF.

V is TRBV20-1 and J is TRBJ1-5; 8 nucleotides line up with TRBD1. J gave up 9 bases and V 5 bases, and 15 bases lay outside the gene matches. The CDR3 runs 15 residues. Germline V CDR1 and CDR2: DFQATT, SNEGSKA (reference sequence). CDR3 region: CSAPIGQGESWPQHF. CDR3 in DNA: TGCAGTGCTCCAATCGGACAGGGAGAGAGTTGGCCCCAGCATTTT.

This clonotype was recorded at least ten times. The V gene is TRBV29-1, the J gene TRBJ2-5; 9 nucleotides match TRBD1. The CDR3 consists of 15 residues. V was pared by 7 bases and J by 2 bases, with 11 bases of the junction left unmatched. CDR1 SQVTM and CDR2 ANQGSEA come from the germline V gene. CDR3 sequence (DNA): TGCAGCGGAACCGGCGACAGGGGGTGGCAAGAGACCCAGTACTTC. It translates to CSGTGDRGWQETQYF.

In this sample, this clonotype turned up a few times. The chain joins TRBV4-1 to TRBJ2-5; possibly TRBD1 for D (6 bases). The CDR3 consists of 15 residues. Germline CDR1 MGHRA, CDR2 YSYEKL. V was clipped by 1 base and J by 5 bases, with 14 bases between them. The CDR3 reads CASSQVHRVIETQYF. The CDR3 coding sequence is TGCGCCAGCAGCCAAGTTCACAGGGTTATCGAGACCCAGTACTTC.

V usage is TRBV4-3 and J usage is TRBJ2-2; unclear D gene. The CDR3 sequence is 14 residues long. The germline V and J ends were trimmed by 3 bases and 4 bases, with 9 bases remaining between them. Germline loops: CDR1 LGHNA, CDR2 YSLEER. The CDR3 DNA reads as TGCGCCAGCAGCCATGCGCAGTCCACCGGGGAGCTGTTTTTT. As protein: CASSHAQSTGELFF.

The V call is TRBV19, the J call TRBJ2-2; 7 bases fit TRBD1. The germline CDR1 and CDR2 sequences are LNHDA and SQIVND (reference sequence). The CDR3 contains 14 residues. V dropped 10 bases and J dropped 4; count of bases not matched to a gene: 9. As DNA, the CDR3 is TGTGCCACCACCGGGACAGCTCTCACCGGGGAGCTGTTTTTT. This codes for CATTGTALTGELFF.

The chain joins TRBV7-6 to TRBJ1-1; TRBD1 might be the D (5 bases). V lost 1 base, J lost 1 base, and 10 bases lay in between. Germline CDR1 and CDR2: SGHVS and FNYEAQ. The CDR3 has 15 amino acids. This chain's CDR3 is CASSLVPGQNTEAFF. CDR3 coding DNA: TGTGCCAGCAGCTTAGTACCTGGACAGAACACTGAAGCTTTCTTT.

The chain has TRBV6-5 and TRBJ2-3, with D tentatively TRBD1 or TRBD2 (6 bases each). Trimming removed 6 bases at V and 5 bases at J, with 18 bases between. Germline V gives CDR1 MNHEY, CDR2 SVGAGI. The CDR3 runs to 15 residues. The CDR3 region is CASRPEGGHRDTQYF. The CDR3 bases are TGTGCCAGCAGACCTGAGGGGGGTCATCGAGATACGCAGTATTTT.

The chain is built from TRBV6-5 and TRBJ1-3, with D hard to call. This CDR3 is 15 amino acids long. Per the germline V gene, CDR1 is MNHEY and CDR2 is SVGAGI. Trimming took 7 bases from V and 0 from J, leaving 13 bases between them. Here the CDR3 reads CASKELTSSGNTIYF. Here the CDR3 DNA reads TGTGCCAGCAAGGAATTGACGAGCTCTGGAAACACCATATATTTT.

V is TRBV7-2 and J is TRBJ2-6, with D possibly matching TRBD1 (6 bases). Germline V gene sequence: CDR1 SGHTA, CDR2 FQGNSA. The CDR3 extends over 15 amino acids. Trimming took off 5 bases at V and 2 bases at J, with 10 bases between the two ends. Written as DNA, the CDR3 is TGTGCCAGCAGCACCGGACAGACTGGGGCCAACGTCCTGACTTTC. Translated, it gives CASSTGQTGANVLTF.

With regard to this clonotype: Compared with germline, one end of the junction differs, possibly owing to a read error. V is TRBV20-1 and J is TRBJ2-5; D uncertain. The CDR3 runs 14 residues. The germline gives CDR1 DFQATT, CDR2 SNEGSKA (reference sequence). The chain's CDR3 is CSARPGPLQENQYF. The DNA of the CDR3 is TGCAGTGCTAGACCCGGGCCCCTCCAAGAGAACCAGTACTTC.

This clonotype showed up many times. This chain uses TRBV12-3 or TRBV12-4 with TRBJ2-7; D might be TRBD1 (5 bases). V gave up 5 bases and J gave up 7 bases, with 12 bases separating them. There are 12 residues in the CDR3. The CDR3 nucleotides read TGTGCCAGCAGTAGACCTCCAGGGGAGCAGTACTTC. Protein product: CASSRPPGEQYF.

V usage is TRBV12-3 or TRBV12-4 and J usage is TRBJ1-6, with D tentatively TRBD1 (6 bases). V dropped 1 base and J dropped 13 bases, with 14 bases sitting between them. This CDR3 has 14 amino acids. In DNA form, the CDR3 reads TGTGCCAGCAGTTTAGGACAGGCCCCCTCGCCCCTCCACTTT. It encodes CASSLGQAPSPLHF.

In its sample, this clonotype was seen a few times. The rearrangement links TRBV20-1 to TRBJ2-5; D remains unclear. The CDR3 extends over 15 amino acids. The V gene lost 0 bases and the J gene lost 4 bases, with 15 bases spanning the gap. Germline V CDR1 and CDR2: DFQATT, SNEGSKA (reference sequence). The CDR3 is CSARDLEYARETQYF. In DNA, the CDR3 is TGCAGTGCTAGAGATTTGGAGTACGCTCGAGAGACCCAGTACTTC.

This clonotype showed up just a few times. J is TRBJ2-3 and V is TRBV4-2; perhaps TRBD2 as D (7 bases). V was cut by 3 bases and J by 3 bases, with 13 bases left in between. The germline CDR1 and CDR2 sequences are LGHNA and YNFKEQ. The CDR3 contains 15 residues. This chain's CDR3 is CASSQGGAETDTQYF. DNA of the CDR3: TGTGCCAGCAGCCAGGGGGGGGCAGAAACAGATACGCAGTATTTT.

The chain employs TRBV4-2 and TRBJ2-1; D is uncertain. V gave up 0 bases and J gave up 10 bases, with 10 bases separating them. Germline loops: CDR1 LGHNA, CDR2 YNFKEQ. The CDR3 length is 13 residues. CDR3 bases: TGTGCCAGCAGCCAAGACAGCTTGGTGGAGCAGTTCTTC. Encoded protein: CASSQDSLVEQFF.

The J gene is TRBJ2-7, the V gene TRBV6-1; possible D gene TRBD1, 6 bases. The V end lost 6 bases, the J end lost 0 bases, and 15 bases lay between the germline ends. This CDR3 is 15 amino acids long. Germline CDR1 and CDR2: MNHNS and SASEGT. CDR3 sequence reads: CASRSGAGSSYEQYV. In nucleotides, the CDR3 is TGTGCCAGCAGGTCAGGGGCGGGCAGCTCCTACGAGCAGTACGTC.

In this sample, this clonotype turned up a few times. The rearrangement joins TRBV12-3 or TRBV12-4 to TRBJ1-5, with 12 positions matching TRBD1. Trimming removed 4 bases from V and 1 base from J; junction bases left unmatched: 5. The CDR3 sequence is 17 residues long. The CDR3 sequence: CASSYGTGGQSNQPQHF. In DNA, the CDR3 is TGTGCCAGCAGTTACGGGACAGGGGGCCAGAGCAATCAGCCCCAGCATTTT.

This clonotype was seen a few times. The chain links TRBV7-2 to TRBJ2-5; weak D call: TRBD1 (5 bases). This CDR3 has 13 residues. Between the trimmed V and J ends, which lost 5 bases and 3 bases, there was a span of 10 bases. Germline lookup yields CDR1 SGHTA and CDR2 FQGNSA. The CDR3 spells CASSNGREETQYF. CDR3 in DNA: TGTGCCAGCAGCAACGGCAGGGAAGAGACCCAGTACTTC.

V gene TRBV20-1 combines with J gene TRBJ1-2; 9 bases fit TRBD1. Trimming removed 4 bases from V and 6 bases from J; junction bases left unmatched: 9. Germline CDR1 DFQATT, CDR2 SNEGSKA (reference sequence). This CDR3 contains 14 residues. Written as DNA, the CDR3 is TGCAGTGCTACCGGACAGACAGGGGGAAATGGCTACACCTTC. Translating gives CSATGQTGGNGYTF.

This clonotype was seen more than once but under ten times. The rearrangement joins TRBV12-3 or TRBV12-4 to TRBJ2-3; 9 positions match TRBD1. This CDR3 spans 16 amino acids. After removal of 5 bases from V and 1 base from J, the junction contained 7 bases not matched to a gene. In DNA, the CDR3 is TGTGCCAGCAGTCGCCGGACAGGGGAAGGCACAGATACGCAGTATTTT. Translating it yields CASSRRTGEGTDTQYF.

In this sample, this clonotype turned up a few times. CDR3 DNA: TGTGCCAGTAGTATTAGCAGCTCCAAAAACATTCAGTACTTC. Its protein product is CASSISSSKNIQYF. V usage is TRBV19 and J usage is TRBJ2-4; no clear D. Germline-derived CDR1 and CDR2 are LNHDA and SQIVND (reference sequence). Trimming pared 3 bases from V and 2 bases from J, leaving 8 bases between. The CDR3 spans 14 residues.

CDR3 in DNA: TGCGCCAGCAGCCAGGCCGTCGTTACTATACCCACTTCGCAAGAGACCCAGTACTTC. This encodes CASSQAVVTIPTSQETQYF. This chain joins TRBV4-1 and TRBJ2-5; no reliable D call. Germline CDR1 reads MGHRA; CDR2 reads YSYEKL. There are 19 residues in the CDR3. Trimming removed 3 bases from V and 2 bases from J, with 25 bases in between.

The V call is TRBV10-3, the J call TRBJ2-1; 9 bases agree with TRBD2. Germline V gives CDR1 ENHRY, CDR2 SYGVKD. Trimming at V came to 6 bases and at J to 9 bases, leaving 9 bases not matched to a gene. The CDR3 extends over 14 amino acids. The CDR3 loop reads CAISLRTSEGEQFF. The CDR3 region has the DNA TGTGCCATCAGCCTTCGGACTAGCGAGGGTGAGCAGTTCTTC.

This clonotype was detected ten times or more. The chain links TRBV6-2 or TRBV6-3 to TRBJ2-1, with 8 nucleotides matching TRBD2. V was pared by 5 bases and J by 4 bases, with 7 bases of the junction left unmatched. This CDR3 is 15 amino acids long. The V gene's germline CDR1 is MNHEY and CDR2 SVGEGT. CDR3 in amino acids: CASSEAGGDYNEQFF. CDR3 bases: TGTGCCAGCAGTGAGGCGGGGGGAGATTACAATGAGCAGTTCTTC.

This chain joins TRBV2 and TRBJ1-5, with a possible D match to TRBD1 (5 bases). This CDR3 is built from 14 residues. Per the germline V gene, CDR1 is SNHLY and CDR2 is FYNNEI. With 3 bases removed from V and 7 bases from J, the gap between germline ends came to 13 bases. Written as DNA, the CDR3 is TGTGCCAGCAGTGACAGGACTCGGGGGCAGCCCCAGCATTTT. Amino acid sequence: CASSDRTRGQPQHF.